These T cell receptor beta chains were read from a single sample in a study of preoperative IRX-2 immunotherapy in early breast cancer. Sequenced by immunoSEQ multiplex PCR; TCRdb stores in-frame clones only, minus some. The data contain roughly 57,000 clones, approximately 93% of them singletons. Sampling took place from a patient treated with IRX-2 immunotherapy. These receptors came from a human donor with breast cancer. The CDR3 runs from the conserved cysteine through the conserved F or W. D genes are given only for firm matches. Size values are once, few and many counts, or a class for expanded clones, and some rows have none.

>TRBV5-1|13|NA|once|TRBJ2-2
TGCGCCAGCACCGAGGGAGGTGGTGGGGAGCTGTTTTTT
CASTEGGGGELFF
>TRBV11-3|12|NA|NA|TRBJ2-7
TGTGCCAGCAGAACCAATCGTTACGAGCAGTACTTC
CASRTNRYEQYF
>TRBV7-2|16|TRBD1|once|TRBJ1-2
TGTGCCAGCAGCTTAGTTGGGACAGGGGTCGGCTATGGCTACACCTTC
CASSLVGTGVGYGYTF
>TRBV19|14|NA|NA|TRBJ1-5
TGTGCCAGTAGTATCCGGGACACCAATCAGCCCCAGCATTTT
CASSIRDTNQPQHF
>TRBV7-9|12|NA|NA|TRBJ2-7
TGTGCCAGCAGCATCGACGGCTACGAGCAGTACTTC
CASSIDGYEQYF
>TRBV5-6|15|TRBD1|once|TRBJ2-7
TGTGCCAGCAGCTTGGGGACAGGGGGCGCGAGGGAGCAGTACTTC
CASSLGTGGAREQYF
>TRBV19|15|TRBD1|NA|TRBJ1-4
TGTGCCAGTAGTAGGAGGACAGGGGTGAATGAAAAACTGTTTTTT
CASSRRTGVNEKLFF
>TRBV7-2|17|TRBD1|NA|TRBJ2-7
TGTGCCAGCAGCTTAAGTTCCGGGACAGGGGGCATCTACGAGCAGTACTTC
CASSLSSGTGGIYEQYF
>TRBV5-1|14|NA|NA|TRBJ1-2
TGCGCCAGCGCCCTGACACAAGTTAACTATGGCTACACCTTC
CASALTQVNYGYTF
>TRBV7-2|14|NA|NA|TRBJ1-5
TGTGCCAGCAGCCCCGGTGGGGGCAATCAGCCCCAGCATTTT
CASSPGGGNQPQHF
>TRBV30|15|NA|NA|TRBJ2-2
TGTGCCTGTTGGCTGGGCTCATTGATGGCCGGGGAGCTGTTTTTT
CACWLGSLMAGELFF
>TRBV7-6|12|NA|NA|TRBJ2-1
TGTGCCAGCAGCTTAATTGTCAATGAGCAGTTCTTC
CASSLIVNEQFF
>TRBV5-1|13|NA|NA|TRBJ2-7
TGCGCCAGCAGCCTTCCTGACAGATACGAGCAGTACTTC
CASSLPDRYEQYF
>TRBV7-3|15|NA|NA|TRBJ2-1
TGTGCCAGCAGCTTCGGGGGGCCCGCCTACAATGAGCAGTTCTTC
CASSFGGPAYNEQFF
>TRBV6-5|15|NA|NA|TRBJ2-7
TGTGCCAGCAGTTATAGGACCGGGATCTCCTACGAGCAGTACTTC
CASSYRTGISYEQYF
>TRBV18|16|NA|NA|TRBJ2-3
TGTGCCAGCTCACCAGGGCCCTTTCGGGCTCCAGATACGCAGTATTTT
CASSPGPFRAPDTQYF
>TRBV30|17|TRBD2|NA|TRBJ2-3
TGTGCCTGGAGTCCGGGACTAGCGGGGGGGCGAACAGATACGCAGTATTTT
CAWSPGLAGGRTDTQYF
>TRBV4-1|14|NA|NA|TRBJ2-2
TGCGCCAGCAGCCAGAGACAGCGAACCGGGGAGCTGTTTTTT
CASSQRQRTGELFF
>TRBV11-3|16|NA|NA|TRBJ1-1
TGTGCCAGCAGCTTAGCGGGGCGGGGGGCGCTTACTGAAGCTTTCTTT
CASSLAGRGALTEAFF
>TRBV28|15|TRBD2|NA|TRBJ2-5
TGTGCCAGCAGTTTTTCCGGGACTAGGGGATGGACCCAGTACTTC
CASSFSGTRGWTQYF